The clone carrying this T cell receptor beta chain was detected only once. The data originate from a study of control samples from healthy donors and cancer patients. Assay: immunoSEQ multiplex PCR; the TCRdb copy retains only in-frame clones and omits some. The sample has over 100,000 clones, more than 70% seen once; the top ten hold less than 3.5%. The V and J ends lost 5 bases and 3 bases, in that order; junction bases with no gene match: 3. The CDR3 runs to 13 residues. Germline CDR1 reads SEHNR; CDR2 reads FQNEAQ (reference sequence). The chain couples TRBV7-9 to TRBJ1-2, with 7 nucleotides matching TRBD1. This clonotype was obtained from a man aged 40-49 years in good health. Sequenced sample: blood. The CDR3 loop reads CASSGTEYYGYTF. CDR3 nucleotides: TGTGCCAGCAGCGGGACAGAATACTATGGCTACACCTTC.